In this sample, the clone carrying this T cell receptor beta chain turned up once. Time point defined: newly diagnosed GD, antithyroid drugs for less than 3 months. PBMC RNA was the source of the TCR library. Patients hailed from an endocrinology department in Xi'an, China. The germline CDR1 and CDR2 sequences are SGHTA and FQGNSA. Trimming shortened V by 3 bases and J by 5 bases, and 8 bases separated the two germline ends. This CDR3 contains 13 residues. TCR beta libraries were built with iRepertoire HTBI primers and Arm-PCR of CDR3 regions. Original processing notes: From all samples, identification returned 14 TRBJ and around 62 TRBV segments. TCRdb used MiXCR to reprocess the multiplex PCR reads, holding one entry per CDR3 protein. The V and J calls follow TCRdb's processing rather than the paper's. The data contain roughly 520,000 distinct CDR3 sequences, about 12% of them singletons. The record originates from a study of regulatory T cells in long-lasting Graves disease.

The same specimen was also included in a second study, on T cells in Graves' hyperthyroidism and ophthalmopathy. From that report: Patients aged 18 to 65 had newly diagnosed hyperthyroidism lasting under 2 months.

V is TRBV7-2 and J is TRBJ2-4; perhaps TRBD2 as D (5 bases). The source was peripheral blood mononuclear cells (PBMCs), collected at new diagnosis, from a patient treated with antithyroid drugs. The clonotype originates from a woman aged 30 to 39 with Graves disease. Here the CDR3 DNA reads TGTGCCAGCAGCTTTAAGGGAGAAAACATTCAGTACTTC. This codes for CASSFKGENIQYF.